The 10 T cell receptor beta chains listed next were all sequenced from one sample in a study of beta chain features in type 1 diabetes. The study reverse transcribed the entire isolated RNA, so it sequenced expressed TCRB transcripts. Profiling relied on immunoSEQ multiplex PCR, and the TCRdb table lists in-frame clones only, not all of them. The sample records over 500,000 clones, 15% being singletons. The sample comprised naive CD4+ T cells from blood. The receptors were gathered from a man younger than 30 in good health.

This clone appeared a few times. The chain carries TRBV4-3 and TRBJ1-2; maybe TRBD1 (6 bases). This CDR3 has 16 amino acids. CDR1 LGHNA and CDR2 YSLEER come from the germline V gene. V lost 0 bases and J 5 bases, leaving 16 bases between the germline ends. For the CDR3, the DNA is TGCGCCAGCAGCCAAGATGGGGGCAGGGCGCGGTATGGCTACACCTTC. Translating it yields CASSQDGGRARYGYTF.

V usage is TRBV2 and J usage is TRBJ1-1; no clear D. Germline CDR1 is SNHLY and CDR2 is FYNNEI. The CDR3 is made up of 12 amino acids. V lost 2 bases and J lost 11, with 12 bases in between. The CDR3 DNA is TGTGCCAGCAGTGAAAGGGCCCCTGGGGCTTTCTTT. This translates into CASSERAPGAFF.

J is TRBJ1-6 and V is TRBV30; 8 positions match TRBD1. The germline gives CDR1 GTSNPN, CDR2 SVGIG (reference sequence). With 0 bases clipped from V and 10 bases from J, the junction kept 5 bases outside the gene matches. The CDR3 contains 14 residues. CDR3 bases: TGTGCCTGGAGTGTAAGGACAGGGAACTCACCCCTCCACTTT. It is translated as CAWSVRTGNSPLHF. Variable domain in full (rest from reference TRBV30 and TRBJ1-6): SQTIHQWPATLVQPVGSPLSLECTVEGTSNPNLYWYRQAAGRGLQLLFYSVGIGQISSEVPQNLSASRPQDRQFILSSKKLLLSDSGFYLCAWSVRTGNSPLHFGNGTRLTVT.

This clone was observed at least ten times. The chain recombines TRBV7-9 with TRBJ1-6, with unresolved D. The CDR3 is 11 amino acids. Looked up from germline, CDR1 is SEHNR and CDR2 is FQNEAQ (reference sequence). Trimming took off 1 base at V and 10 bases at J, with 2 bases between the two ends. The CDR3 loop is CASSLESPLHF. The DNA for the CDR3 is TGTGCCAGCAGCTTAGAGTCACCCCTCCACTTT.

This rearrangement joins TRBV14 to TRBJ1-2; D ambiguous. V was trimmed by 1 base and J by 4 bases, leaving 4 bases between them. CDR3 length equals 12 residues. Germline CDR1 and CDR2: SGHDN and FVKESK. The CDR3 is CASSQVRYGYTF. The DNA for the CDR3 is TGTGCCAGCAGCCAAGTCCGCTATGGCTACACCTTC.

The V and J genes are TRBV28 and TRBJ2-2; tentative D call: TRBD2 (5 bases). The germline V gene has CDR1 MDHEN and CDR2 SYDVKM. Trimming cost V 2 bases and J 5 bases, with 6 bases left between them. There are 13 residues in the CDR3. The CDR3 nucleotides are TGTGCCAGCAGTTTAGGGGAGACCGGGGAGCTGTTTTTT. This translates into CASSLGETGELFF.

V gene TRBV27 combines with J gene TRBJ1-2; 8 bases match TRBD1. Losses at the gene ends were 5 bases for V and 4 bases for J; bases not matched to a gene: 9. Germline V lookup: CDR1 MNHEY, CDR2 SMNVEV (reference sequence). There are 15 residues in the CDR3. The chain's CDR3 is CASSTRQGLGYGYTF. The CDR3 DNA sequence: TGTGCCAGCAGTACCAGACAGGGGCTGGGCTATGGCTACACCTTC.

This clone came up a few times. The CDR3, as DNA: TGTGCCTGGAGTTGGGTCCGGACAGGGGGGAATGAAAAACTGTTTTTT. Translating it yields CAWSWVRTGGNEKLFF. The genes are TRBV30 and TRBJ1-4, with 10 nucleotides matching TRBD1. CDR1 and CDR2 (germline): GTSNPN, SVGIG (reference sequence). This CDR3 has 16 residues. J gave up 5 bases and V 2 bases, and 8 bases lay outside the gene matches.

This clone was counted only a few times. The J gene is TRBJ2-7, the V gene TRBV10-3, with a possible D match to TRBD1 (5 bases). Trimming took off 6 bases at V and 9 bases at J, with 15 bases between the two ends. This CDR3 is 12 amino acids long. Germline V lookup: CDR1 ENHRY, CDR2 SYGVKD. CDR3 sequence reads: CAISKQVGLQYF. The CDR3 bases are TGTGCCATCAGCAAGCAAGTGGGGCTGCAGTACTTC.

This clone was observed at least ten times. The chain links TRBV7-9 to TRBJ2-1; D remains ambiguous. Germline V CDR1 and CDR2: SEHNR, FQNEAQ (reference sequence). V was cut by 5 bases and J by 3 bases, with 11 bases left in between. The CDR3 spans 14 residues. The CDR3 loop reads CASSRHYLYNEQFF. The CDR3 nucleotides read TGTGCCAGCAGCCGACATTACCTCTACAATGAGCAGTTCTTC. The full variable domain, in which reference TRBV7-9 and TRBJ2-1 provide the parts outside the CDR3, is DTGVSQNPRHKITKRGQNVTFRCDPISEHNRLYWYRQTLGQGPEFLTYFQNEAQLEKSRLLSDRFSAERPKGSFSTLEIQRTEQGDSAMYLCASSRHYLYNEQFFGPGTRLTVL.